This TCR beta chain is from a study of early T cells in non-severe SARS-CoV-2 infection. About the study: Sequenced material consisted of bulk RNA (from unsorted whole blood), and chains were unpaired.

Overall study results and limits: Matches to VDJdb favored anti-spike CD8 responses and missed private and CD4 specificities.

Molecules of cDNA were individually given unique molecular identifiers that were attached to them. TCRdb re-derived calls from the 5' RACE reads in MiXCR, one entry per CDR3 protein. The profile shows approximately 66,000 distinct CDR3 sequences, less than 15% of them singletons. There are many counts of this clonotype. Its antigen remains unknown. Germline V lookup: CDR1 LNHDA, CDR2 SQIVND (reference sequence). This CDR3 is 15 amino acids long. V gave up 4 bases and J gave up 3 bases; unmatched junction bases: 3. This sequence joins TRBV19 and TRBJ2-6, with 7 positions matching TRBD1. The sequence was collected from an adult who was a healthcare worker with PCR-confirmed SARS-CoV-2 infection or an uninfected control (not recorded which). The sequenced material came from whole blood. CDR3 DNA sequence: TGTGCCAGTAGTACACACAGGGGTGGGGCCAACGTCCTGACTTTC. Its translation: CASSTHRGGANVLTF. Full variable domain (rest looked up from reference TRBV19 and TRBJ2-6): DGGITQSPKYLFRKEGQNVTLSCEQNLNHDAMYWYRQDPGQGLRLIYYSQIVNDFQKGDIAEGYSVSREKKESFPLTVTSAQKNPTAFYLCASSTHRGGANVLTFGAGSRLTVL.